The clone carrying this T cell receptor (beta chain) appeared a few times. Its specificity is not known. The record originates from a study of glioma-infiltrating T cells. Study-level points and caveats: Above-expected tissue-blood divergence occurred in all gliomas, most in low-grade ones. Only very few CDR3 sequences appeared in both tissue and blood.

From germline, CDR1 is SQVTM and CDR2 ANQGSEA. There are 13 residues in the CDR3. Trimming left V 6 bases short and J 0 bases short, with 11 bases between. Using RNA template, CDR3s of TCR alpha and beta were amplified with iRepertoire arm-PCR. One-step reverse transcription and amplification started from about 100-400 ng of tissue mRNA or PBMC total RNA. Via MiXCR, TCRdb re-called the multiplex PCR reads, giving one row per CDR3 protein. The sample carries 95,000 to 150,000 distinct CDR3 sequences, about 23% recorded once. Sample: glioma tissue, nonneoplastic brain tissue, or PBMCs (not recorded which). The receptor's source is a human donor with low-grade glioma or glioblastoma, undergoing nonglioma brain surgery, or in good health (not recorded which). The chain uses TRBV29-1 and TRBJ1-2; D might be TRBD1 (5 bases). CDR3 bases: TGCAGCGTCGGGACCTCAGCTAACTATGGCTACACCTTC. The encoded protein is CSVGTSANYGYTF.